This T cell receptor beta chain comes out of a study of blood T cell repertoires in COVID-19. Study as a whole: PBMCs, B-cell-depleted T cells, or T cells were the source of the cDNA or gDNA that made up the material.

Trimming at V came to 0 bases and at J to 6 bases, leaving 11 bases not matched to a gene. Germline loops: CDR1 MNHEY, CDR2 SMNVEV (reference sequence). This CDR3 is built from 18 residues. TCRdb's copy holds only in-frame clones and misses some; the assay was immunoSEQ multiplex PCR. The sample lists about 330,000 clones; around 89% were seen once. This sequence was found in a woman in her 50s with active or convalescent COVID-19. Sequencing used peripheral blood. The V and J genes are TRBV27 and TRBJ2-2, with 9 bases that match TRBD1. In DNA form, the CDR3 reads TGTGCCAGCAGTTTATCCGCACAGGGGGCGATGAATCCCGGGGAGCTGTTTTTT. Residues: CASSLSAQGAMNPGELFF.